The source of this TCR beta chain is a study of early T cells in non-severe SARS-CoV-2 infection. In the study overall: Sequenced bulk RNA came from whole blood that was unsorted, and chains were unpaired.

This clonotype occurred a few times. Its antigen is unknown. Individual cDNA molecules received unique molecular identifiers. From the 5' RACE reads, TCRdb called clonotypes with MiXCR, one entry per CDR3 protein. The sample contains some 57,000 distinct CDR3 sequences, about 12% of which appear only once. Study observations and caveats: Private and CD4 specificities were missed by VDJdb matching, skewed to anti-spike CD8.

Sample: whole blood. This clonotype was sampled from an adult who was a healthcare worker with PCR-confirmed SARS-CoV-2 infection or an uninfected control (not recorded which).

CDR3 DNA sequence: TGTGCCATCAGTGAGTCGGACACTGAAGCTTTCTTT. This gives the protein CAISESDTEAFF. V usage is TRBV10-3 and J usage is TRBJ1-1; D gene uncertain. CDR3 length: 12 residues. In germline, CDR1 is ENHRY, CDR2 SYGVKD. The V gene lost 0 bases and the J gene lost 3 bases, with 2 bases spanning the gap.